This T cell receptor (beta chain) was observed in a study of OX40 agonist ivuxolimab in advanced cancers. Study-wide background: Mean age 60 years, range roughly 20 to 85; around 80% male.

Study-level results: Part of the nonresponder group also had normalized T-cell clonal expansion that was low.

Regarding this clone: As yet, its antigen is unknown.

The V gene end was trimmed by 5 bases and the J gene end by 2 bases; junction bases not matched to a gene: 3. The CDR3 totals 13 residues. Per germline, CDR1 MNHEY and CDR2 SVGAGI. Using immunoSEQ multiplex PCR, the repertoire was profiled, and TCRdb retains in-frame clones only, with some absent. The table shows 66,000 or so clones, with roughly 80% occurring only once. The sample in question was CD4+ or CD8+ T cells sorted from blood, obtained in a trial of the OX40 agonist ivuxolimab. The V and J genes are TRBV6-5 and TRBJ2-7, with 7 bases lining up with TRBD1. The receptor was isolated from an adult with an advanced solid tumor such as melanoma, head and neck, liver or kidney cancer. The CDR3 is CASSKTGTYEQYF. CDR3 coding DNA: TGTGCCAGCAGTAAGACAGGGACCTACGAGCAGTACTTC.